This T cell receptor beta chain was retrieved from a study of regulatory and conventional T cells in RAG deficiency. Overall study results and limits: Patient subsets had shorter CDR3s; Omenn Treg-Tconv overlap exceeded 85%.

Method: immunoSEQ multiplex PCR; TCRdb's copy keeps in-frame clones and lacks some. In the table there are fewer than 30,000 clones, roughly 96% of which are singletons. Germline V gene data show CDR1 as LNHDA and CDR2 as SQIVND (reference sequence). The CDR3 is 15 residues long. V was trimmed by 1 base and J by 1 base, leaving 9 bases between them. The sorted conventional CD4+ T cells were CD25-low and CD127-high, with genomic DNA sequenced. About this clone itself: The antigen remains undetermined.

The same sample was also studied in work on regulatory T cells. Turning to that study: The PCR used 52 TRBV and 13 TRBJ primers.

This chain links TRBV19 with TRBJ2-3; D is unclear. Sequenced sample: CD25- CD4+ T cells sorted from blood. This TCR was sampled from a human donor in good health. CDR3 nucleotides: TGTGCCAGTAGTATAGTCCTCCTTCGCACAGATACGCAGTATTTT. Translating it yields CASSIVLLRTDTQYF.